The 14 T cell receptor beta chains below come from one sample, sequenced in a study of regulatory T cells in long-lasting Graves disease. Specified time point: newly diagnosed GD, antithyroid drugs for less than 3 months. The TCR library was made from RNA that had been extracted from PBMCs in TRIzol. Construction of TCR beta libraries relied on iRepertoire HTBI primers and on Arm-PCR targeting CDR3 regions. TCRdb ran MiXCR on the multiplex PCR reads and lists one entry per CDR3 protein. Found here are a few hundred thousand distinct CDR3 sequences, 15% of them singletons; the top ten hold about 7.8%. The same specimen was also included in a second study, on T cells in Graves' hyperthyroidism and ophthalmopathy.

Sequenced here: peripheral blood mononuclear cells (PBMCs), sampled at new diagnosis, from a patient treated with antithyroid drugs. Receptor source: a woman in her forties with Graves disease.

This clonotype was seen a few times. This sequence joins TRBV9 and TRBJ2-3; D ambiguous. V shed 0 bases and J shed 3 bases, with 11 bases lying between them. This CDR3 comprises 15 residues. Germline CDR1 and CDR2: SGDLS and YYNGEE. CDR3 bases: TGTGCCAGCAGCGTAGGTGGTACAGAAACAGATACGCAGTATTTT. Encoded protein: CASSVGGTETDTQYF. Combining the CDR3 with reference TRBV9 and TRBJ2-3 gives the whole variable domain DSGVTQTPKHLITATGQRVTLRCSPRSGDLSVYWYQQSLDQGLQFLIQYYNGEERAKGNILERFSAQQFPDLHSELNLSSLELGDSALYFCASSVGGTETDTQYFGPGTRLTVL.

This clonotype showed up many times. CDR3 nucleotide sequence: TGCAGTGCTAGCCCCCAGAACGGCGCCACAGATACGCAGTATTTT. Translation: CSASPQNGATDTQYF. The V gene is TRBV20-1, the J gene TRBJ2-3; unclear D gene. Deletions cut 3 bases from V and 2 bases from J, with 15 bases between. CDR1 and CDR2 (germline): DFQATT, SNEGSKA (reference sequence). CDR3 length equals 15 residues.

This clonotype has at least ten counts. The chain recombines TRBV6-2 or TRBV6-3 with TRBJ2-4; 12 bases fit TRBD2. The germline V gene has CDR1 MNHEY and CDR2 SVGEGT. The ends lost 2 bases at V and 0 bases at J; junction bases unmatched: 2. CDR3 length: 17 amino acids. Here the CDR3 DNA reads TGTGCCAGCAGTTACGAGACTAGCGGGAGAGCCAAAAACATTCAGTACTTC. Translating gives CASSYETSGRAKNIQYF.

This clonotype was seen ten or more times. This CDR3 reads CASSHRGLYEQYF. The CDR3 coding sequence is TGTGCCAGCAGCCACCGGGGATTGTACGAGCAGTACTTC. The V call is TRBV3-1, the J call TRBJ2-7, with a possible D match to TRBD2 (5 bases). V was shortened by 3 bases and J by 4 bases, with 10 bases between the two germline ends. Germline CDR1 LGHDT, CDR2 YNNKEL (reference sequence). This CDR3 has 13 amino acids.

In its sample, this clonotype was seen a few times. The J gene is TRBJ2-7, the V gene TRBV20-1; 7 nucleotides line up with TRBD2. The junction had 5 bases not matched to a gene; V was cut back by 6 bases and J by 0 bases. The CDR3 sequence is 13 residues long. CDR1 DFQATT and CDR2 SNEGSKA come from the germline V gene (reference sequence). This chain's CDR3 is CSARGTNSYEQYF. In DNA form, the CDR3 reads TGCAGTGCCCGGGGGACTAACTCCTACGAGCAGTACTTC.

The CDR3 loop reads CASSHPFGELFF. As DNA, the CDR3 is TGTGCCAGCAGTCACCCGTTCGGGGAGCTGTTTTTT. The rearrangement links TRBV6-7 to TRBJ2-2; D not certain. TRBV6-7 is an open reading frame, and its role is uncertain. Trimming took off 5 bases at V and 7 bases at J, with 8 bases between the two ends. The CDR3 loop spans 12 amino acids.

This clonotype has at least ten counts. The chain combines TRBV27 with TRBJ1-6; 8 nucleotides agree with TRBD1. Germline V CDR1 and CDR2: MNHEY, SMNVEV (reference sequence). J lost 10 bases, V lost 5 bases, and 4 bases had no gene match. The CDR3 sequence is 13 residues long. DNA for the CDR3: TGTGCCAGCAGTCCCCGGACAGGGTCACCCCTCCACTTT. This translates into CASSPRTGSPLHF.

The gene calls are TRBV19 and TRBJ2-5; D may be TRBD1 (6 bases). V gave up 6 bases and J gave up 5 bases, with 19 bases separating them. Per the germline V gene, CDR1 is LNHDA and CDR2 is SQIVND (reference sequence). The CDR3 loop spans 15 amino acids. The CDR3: CASSQTGIRWETQYF. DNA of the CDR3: TGTGCCAGTAGCCAAACAGGGATCCGGTGGGAGACCCAGTACTTC.

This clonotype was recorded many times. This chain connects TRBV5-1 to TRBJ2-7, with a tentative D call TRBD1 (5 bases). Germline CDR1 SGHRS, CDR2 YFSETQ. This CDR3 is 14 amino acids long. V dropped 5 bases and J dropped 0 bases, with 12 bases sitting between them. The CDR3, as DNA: TGCGCCAGCAGTGGGGCAGGGATCTCCTACGAGCAGTACTTC. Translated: CASSGAGISYEQYF.

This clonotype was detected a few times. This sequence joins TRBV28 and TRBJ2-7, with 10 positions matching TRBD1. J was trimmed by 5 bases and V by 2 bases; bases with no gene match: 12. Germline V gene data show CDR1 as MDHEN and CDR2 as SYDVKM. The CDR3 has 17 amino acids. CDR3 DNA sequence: TGTGCCAGCAGTTTACCAGGGACAGGGGTTTCACTGGACGAGCAGTACTTC. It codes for CASSLPGTGVSLDEQYF. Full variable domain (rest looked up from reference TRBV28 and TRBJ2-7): DVKVTQSSRYLVKRTGEKVFLECVQDMDHENMFWYRQDPGLGLRLIYFSYDVKMKEKGDIPEGYSVSREKKERFSLILESASTNQTSMYLCASSLPGTGVSLDEQYFGPGTRLTVT.

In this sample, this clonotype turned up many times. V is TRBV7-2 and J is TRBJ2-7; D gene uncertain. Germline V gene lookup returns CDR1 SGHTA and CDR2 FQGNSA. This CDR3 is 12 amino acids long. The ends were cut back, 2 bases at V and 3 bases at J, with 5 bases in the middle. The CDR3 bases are TGTGCCAGCAGCTTATCCCGCTACGAGCAGTACTTC. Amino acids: CASSLSRYEQYF. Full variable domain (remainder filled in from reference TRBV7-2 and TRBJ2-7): GAGVSQSPSNKVTEKGKDVELRCDPISGHTALYWYRQSLGQGLEFLIYFQGNSAPDKSGLPSDRFSAERTGGSVSTLTIQRTQQEDSAVYLCASSLSRYEQYFGPGTRLTVT.

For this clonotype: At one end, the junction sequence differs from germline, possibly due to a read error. The DNA of the CDR3 is TGCGCCGGGGGCGGGACCAGCACAGATACGCAGTATTTT. Its protein product is CAGGGTSTDTQYF. The V call is TRBV10-3, the J call TRBJ2-3; the D call may be TRBD1 or TRBD2 (6 bases each). In germline, CDR1 is ENHRY, CDR2 SYGVKD. The CDR3 runs to 13 residues.

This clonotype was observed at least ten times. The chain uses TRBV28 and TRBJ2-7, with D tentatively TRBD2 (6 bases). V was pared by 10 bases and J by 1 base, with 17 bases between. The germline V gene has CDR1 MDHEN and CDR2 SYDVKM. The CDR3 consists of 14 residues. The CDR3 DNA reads TGTGCCACCGATCAAATCGGGACTTCCTACGAGCAGTACTTC. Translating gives CATDQIGTSYEQYF.

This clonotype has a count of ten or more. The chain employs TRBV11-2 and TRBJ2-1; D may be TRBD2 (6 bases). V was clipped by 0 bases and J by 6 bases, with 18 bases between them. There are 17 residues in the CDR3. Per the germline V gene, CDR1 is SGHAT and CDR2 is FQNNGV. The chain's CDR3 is CASSLDPGLPSGNEQFF. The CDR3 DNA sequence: TGTGCCAGCAGCTTAGATCCGGGACTCCCTAGTGGCAATGAGCAGTTCTTC.